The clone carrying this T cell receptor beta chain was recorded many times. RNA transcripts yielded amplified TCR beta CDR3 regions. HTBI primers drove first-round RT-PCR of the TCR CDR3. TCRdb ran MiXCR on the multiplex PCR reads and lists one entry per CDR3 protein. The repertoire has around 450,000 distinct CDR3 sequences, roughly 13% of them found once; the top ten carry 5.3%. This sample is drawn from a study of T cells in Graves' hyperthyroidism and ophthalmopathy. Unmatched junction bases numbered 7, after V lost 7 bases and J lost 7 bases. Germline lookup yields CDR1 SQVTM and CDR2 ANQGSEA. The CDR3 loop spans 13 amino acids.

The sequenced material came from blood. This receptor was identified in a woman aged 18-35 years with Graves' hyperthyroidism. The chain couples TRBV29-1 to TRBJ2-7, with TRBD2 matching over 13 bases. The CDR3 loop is CSARGLAGDEQYF. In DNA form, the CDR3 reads TGCAGCGCACGCGGACTAGCGGGAGATGAGCAGTACTTC.